Reported below is one TCR beta chain. Its specificity is unknown. Template switching by 5'RACE produced TCR cDNA, adding a universal primer site and UMIs. MiXCR, applied by TCRdb to the 5' RACE reads, yields one record per CDR3 protein. The profile shows hundreds of thousands of distinct CDR3 sequences, over 3.5% of them singletons. This record comes from a study of T cells after yellow fever vaccination. Whole-study results and caveats: Clonotypes appearing in both CD4 and CD8 compartments existed, and their share was small.

V was cut by 2 bases and J by 3 bases, with 8 bases left in between. The CDR3 spans 13 residues. Germline-derived CDR1 and CDR2 are MNHEY and SVGAGI. The starting material was PBMCs, obtained 5 days after the yellow fever booster vaccination. This TCR derives from a man between 18 and 35 years old who received the YFV17D yellow fever vaccine. The gene calls are TRBV6-5 and TRBJ2-7, with D possibly being TRBD2 (6 bases). The CDR3 loop reads CASSYLGGYEQYF. The DNA of the CDR3 is TGTGCCAGCAGTTACCTCGGGGGCTACGAGCAGTACTTC.